Shown below are 21 T cell receptor beta chains from a single sample sequenced in a study of blood T cell repertoires in COVID-19. Repertoires were generated with immunoSEQ multiplex PCR, while TCRdb's copy carries only in-frame clones and drops some. The data show 320,000 or so clones, with about 89% seen just once and roughly 5.3% held by the top ten. The sample consisted of PBMCs or T cells enriched from blood (not recorded which). The receptor source for this set is a man aged 55 to 70 who had recovered from COVID-19.

The chain employs TRBV6-1 and TRBJ2-7; TRBD1 might be the D (5 bases). The CDR3 is 12 residues long. Deletions cut 3 bases from V and 2 bases from J, with 5 bases between. The germline CDR1 and CDR2 sequences are MNHNS and SASEGT. The CDR3 loop reads CASSETAYEQYF. The DNA of the CDR3 is TGTGCCAGCAGTGAGACAGCCTACGAGCAGTACTTC.

The rearrangement links TRBV6-5 to TRBJ2-3; 7 positions agree with TRBD1. Germline V lookup: CDR1 MNHEY, CDR2 SVGAGI. The junction had 8 bases not matched to a gene; V was cut back by 7 bases and J by 1 base. The CDR3 length is 15 residues. Here the CDR3 reads CASNGQAAGTDTQYF. The CDR3 bases are TGTGCCAGCAACGGACAGGCGGCGGGCACAGATACGCAGTATTTT.

This clone was seen only once. The rearrangement uses TRBV3-1 (or the pseudogene TRBV3-2) and TRBJ2-1, with 9 bases that match TRBD2. Germline-derived CDR1 and CDR2 are LGHDT and YNNKEL (reference sequence). V trimming: 2 bases; J trimming: 10 bases; junction bases outside the gene matches: 3. The length of the CDR3 is 13 residues. The CDR3 bases are TGTGCCAGCAGCCAACTCGGACTAGCGGAGCAGTTCTTC. Translation gives CASSQLGLAEQFF.

This chain links TRBV7-2 with TRBJ2-7; tentatively, D is TRBD2 (5 bases). Trimming left V 4 bases short and J 3 bases short, with 13 bases between. The germline CDR1 and CDR2 sequences are SGHTA and FQGNSA. The CDR3 totals 14 residues. The CDR3 DNA reads TGTGCCAGCAGCTCTTTAAACGGGGTCTACGAGCAGTACTTC. Translated: CASSSLNGVYEQYF.

This chain uses TRBV30 with TRBJ2-2; 7 nucleotides agree with TRBD1. The CDR3 extends over 15 amino acids. The germline CDR1 and CDR2 sequences are GTSNPN and SVGIG (reference sequence). V was pared by 0 bases and J by 6 bases, with 7 bases of the junction left unmatched. The CDR3 protein is CAWSVVTGSAGELFF. DNA of the CDR3: TGTGCCTGGAGTGTAGTGACAGGGAGTGCCGGGGAGCTGTTTTTT.

This clone appeared a single time. The rearrangement uses TRBV5-1 and TRBJ1-1, with 9 bases matching TRBD1. Germline assignment: CDR1 SGHRS and CDR2 YFSETQ. The junction had 9 bases not matched to a gene; V was cut back by 5 bases and J by 1 base. There are 16 residues in the CDR3. CDR3 region: CASSGGQGVGNTEAFF. Here the CDR3 DNA reads TGCGCCAGCAGTGGGGGACAGGGTGTAGGGAACACTGAAGCTTTCTTT.

V gene TRBV11-2 combines with J gene TRBJ1-5; no definite D call. The V gene's germline CDR1 is SGHAT and CDR2 FQNNGV. There are 14 residues in the CDR3. Trimming cost V 5 bases and J 6 bases, with 14 bases left between them. The CDR3 region is CASSGEGTGQPQHF. CDR3 bases: TGTGCCAGCAGCGGAGAAGGAACGGGTCAGCCCCAGCATTTT.

This sequence joins TRBV14 and TRBJ1-2, with D possibly TRBD1 on 6 matching bases. This CDR3 is 13 amino acids long. Germline CDR1 SGHDN, CDR2 FVKESK. Trimming shortened V by 2 bases and J by 2 bases, and 6 bases separated the two germline ends. CDR3 region: CASSQTGNYGYTF. CDR3 in DNA: TGTGCCAGCAGCCAAACAGGGAACTATGGCTACACCTTC.

The J gene is TRBJ2-7, the V gene TRBV6-1; perhaps TRBD1 as D (5 bases). Trimming removed 3 bases at V and 6 bases at J, with 15 bases between. The CDR3 is made up of 14 amino acids. CDR1 and CDR2 from the germline V gene are MNHNS and SASEGT. As DNA, the CDR3 is TGTGCCAGCAGTGAGTCCGGCCAGGGCCTCGAGCAGTACTTC. It specifies CASSESGQGLEQYF.

This chain joins TRBV11-3 and TRBJ2-2; 7 nucleotides align to TRBD1. This CDR3 is 16 amino acids long. Per germline, CDR1 SGHNT and CDR2 YENEEA. The V and J ends lost 4 bases and 2 bases, in that order; junction bases with no gene match: 7. The CDR3 region is CASSSEGALNTGELFF. CDR3 DNA sequence: TGTGCCAGCAGCTCAGAGGGGGCCCTAAACACCGGGGAGCTGTTTTTT.

The chain employs TRBV7-2 and TRBJ1-4, with 9 bases identical to TRBD1. Germline CDR1 reads SGHTA; CDR2 reads FQGNSA. With 6 bases clipped from V and 3 bases from J, the junction kept 11 bases outside the gene matches. The CDR3 extends over 17 amino acids. The CDR3 protein is CASRRQGGELANEKLFF. The CDR3 DNA is TGTGCCAGCAGGAGACAGGGGGGAGAGCTAGCTAATGAAAAACTGTTTTTT. The full variable domain, completed using reference TRBV7-2 and TRBJ1-4, is GAGVSQSPSNKVTEKGKDVELRCDPISGHTALYWYRQSLGQGLEFLIYFQGNSAPDKSGLPSDRFSAERTGGSVSTLTIQRTQQEDSAVYLCASRRQGGELANEKLFFGSGTQLSVL.

This chain uses TRBV3-1 (or the pseudogene TRBV3-2) with TRBJ2-6; D perhaps matches TRBD1 (5 bases). Germline CDR1 is LGHDT and CDR2 is YNNKEL (reference sequence). V lost 0 bases and J lost 0, with 12 bases in between. CDR3 length equals 18 residues. CDR3 nucleotide sequence: TGTGCCAGCAGCCAAGAAAGCCTTAGGGGCTCTGGGGCCAACGTCCTGACTTTC. Translation gives CASSQESLRGSGANVLTF.

J is TRBJ2-7 and V is TRBV4-3; TRBD1 aligns across 8 bases. The junction had 13 bases not matched to a gene; V was cut back by 3 bases and J by 6 bases. There are 16 residues in the CDR3. Germline V gene data show CDR1 as LGHNA and CDR2 as YSLEER. DNA of the CDR3: TGCGCCAGCAGCCACCTCGCTGACCAGGGGGCGCGCGAGCAGTACTTC. Translation: CASSHLADQGAREQYF.

The chain couples TRBV11-2 to TRBJ1-5; no reliable D call. Germline values: CDR1 SGHAT, CDR2 FQNNGV. This CDR3 is 14 amino acids long. The V end was cut by 0 bases, the J end by 2 bases, with 5 bases between. The CDR3, as DNA: TGTGCCAGCAGCTTAGATCTCGGCAATCAGCCCCAGCATTTT. Translating gives CASSLDLGNQPQHF. Looking up the rest from reference TRBV11-2 and TRBJ1-5 gives the full variable domain: EAGVAQSPRYKIIEKRQSVAFWCNPISGHATLYWYQQILGQGPKLLIQFQNNGVVDDSQLPKDRFSAERLKGVDSTLKIQPAKLEDSAVYLCASSLDLGNQPQHFGDGTRLSIL.

This clone has only a few counts. The gene calls are TRBV6-5 and TRBJ1-4; D may be TRBD1 (6 bases). This CDR3 region has 14 residues. Germline lookup yields CDR1 MNHEY and CDR2 SVGAGI. The CDR3 here is CNLRKNRARGKLFF. CDR3 bases: TGTAACCTACGTAAAAACAGGGCAAGAGGAAAACTGTTTTTT.

This clone appeared a single time. CDR3 nucleotide sequence: TGCAGCATACGGGACACCTCCGGGAATGGCTACACCTTC. As protein: CSIRDTSGNGYTF. The chain carries TRBV29-1 and TRBJ1-2; D is perhaps TRBD1 (6 bases). V dropped 8 bases and J dropped 6 bases, with 19 bases sitting between them. The germline V gene has CDR1 SQVTM and CDR2 ANQGSEA. CDR3 length: 13 residues.

This rearrangement joins TRBV20-1 to TRBJ2-7, with TRBD2 matching 10 bases. The CDR3 has 17 residues. The V gene's germline CDR1 is DFQATT and CDR2 SNEGSKA (reference sequence). The junction had 16 bases not matched to a gene; V was cut back by 3 bases and J by 5 bases. DNA of the CDR3: TGCAGTGCTAGTATCGGGGCTAGCGGGAGTTATTTGGACGAGCAGTACTTC. Translation: CSASIGASGSYLDEQYF.

This chain connects TRBV5-1 to TRBJ1-3, with TRBD1 matching over 7 bases. CDR3 length: 14 residues. Trimming cost V 2 bases and J 2 bases; bases outside gene matches: 1. CDR1 SGHRS and CDR2 YFSETQ come from the germline V gene. Here the CDR3 reads CASSFQGAGNTIYF. CDR3 DNA sequence: TGCGCCAGCAGCTTCCAGGGGGCTGGAAACACCATATATTTT.

The V and J genes are TRBV6-4 and TRBJ1-6; D gene unclear. Trimming left V 3 bases short and J 10 bases short, with 10 bases between. From germline, CDR1 is MRHNA and CDR2 SNTAGT. The CDR3 totals 13 residues. This CDR3 is CASSESVASPLHF. CDR3 DNA: TGTGCCAGCAGTGAATCCGTCGCGTCACCCCTCCACTTT.

The chain combines TRBV12-3 or TRBV12-4 with TRBJ1-4; the D is unclear. The CDR3 extends over 13 amino acids. With 5 bases removed from V and 8 bases from J, the gap between germline ends came to 12 bases. The CDR3, as DNA: TGTGCCAGCAGTGAGGAAGTTGAAGAAAAACTGTTTTTT. Translation: CASSEEVEEKLFF.

This rearrangement joins TRBV5-1 to TRBJ2-5; tentatively, D is TRBD2 (5 bases). The length of the CDR3 is 14 residues. V shed 0 bases and J shed 4 bases, with 10 bases lying between them. Germline CDR1 and CDR2: SGHRS and YFSETQ. CDR3 nucleotides: TGCGCCAGCAGCTTGGTCGGGGATGCAGAGACCCAGTACTTC. It is translated as CASSLVGDAETQYF.